This is a list of T cell receptor beta chains from one sample in a study of blood T cells in healthy people across ages. MiXCR, applied by TCRdb to the 5' RACE reads, yields one record per CDR3 protein. Of more than 650,000 distinct CDR3 sequences in the sample, roughly 25% were seen once. The sample also formed part of further work on T cells of mothers and their children.

The sequencing input was blood. These receptors were collected from a boy aged 5-17 years in good health. Both conserved end residues are part of each CDR3. The D gene is left open where the match is weak. The size entry is marked missing in some rows and otherwise reads once, few, many or a size class.

j_gene	len	d_gene	v_gene	abundance	CDR3nt	CDR3aa
TRBJ2-5	10	TRBD2	TRBV29-1	few	TGCAGCGTGGGAGGGGAGACCCAGTACTTC	CSVGGETQYF
TRBJ2-5	18	TRBD2	TRBV20-1	few	TGCAGTGCTAGAGATCTCAAGACTAGCGGGGGGGCGTTAAAGACCCAGTACTTC	CSARDLKTSGGALKTQYF
TRBJ2-7	12	-	TRBV29-1	many	TGCAGCGTGCGGCGGGGAGCCTACGAGCAGTACTTC	CSVRRGAYEQYF
TRBJ2-7	14	-	TRBV6-2/TRBV6-3	-	TGTGCCAGCACTGGACAGCCGAGCTCCTACGAGCAGTACTTC	CASTGQPSSYEQYF
TRBJ1-5	15	TRBD1	TRBV27	-	TGTGCCAGCAGTTACAGGGGCGCGATTAATCAGCCCCAGCATTTT	CASSYRGAINQPQHF
TRBJ2-3	14	TRBD2	TRBV20-1	-	TGCAGTGCTAGTAAGCGGGGCCGTTCAGGCACGCAGTATTTT	CSASKRGRSGTQYF
TRBJ1-2	14	-	TRBV28	few	TGTGCCAGCACCAACCTCGGGGGGACGGGGGGCTACACCTTC	CASTNLGGTGGYTF
TRBJ2-7	17	TRBD1	TRBV28	-	TGTGCCAGCAGTCGGACAGGGGGGCGGACGAGCTCCTACGAGCAGTACTTC	CASSRTGGRTSSYEQYF
TRBJ2-7	15	-	TRBV21-1	-	TGTGCCAGCAGCAAAAAAGCCAGGGGGCTCCGCGAGCAGTACTTC	CASSKKARGLREQYF
TRBJ1-1	15	-	TRBV24-1	few	TGTGCCACCAGTGATTTGCGTGCCTCGAACACTGAAGCTTTCTTT	CATSDLRASNTEAFF
TRBJ2-7	12	-	TRBV20-1	-	TGCAGTGCATTCCGCGTTGGGTACGAGCAGTACTTC	CSAFRVGYEQYF
TRBJ2-5	15	-	TRBV20-1	-	TGCAGTGCTAGAAGTCCTTGGACGGCCAAAGAGACCCAGTACTTC	CSARSPWTAKETQYF
TRBJ2-6	17	-	TRBV29-1	-	TGCAGCGTCGCAACGGGAAGTCTAAGCTCTGGGGCCAACGTCCTGACTTTC	CSVATGSLSSGANVLTF
TRBJ2-7	13	-	TRBV30	-	TGTGCCTCACTATCCGATAGAGGCTACGAGCAGTACTTC	CASLSDRGYEQYF
TRBJ1-2	15	TRBD1	TRBV6-5	-	TGTGCCAGCAGTTCCCTTCGACAGGGGACGGTCGGCTACACCTTC	CASSSLRQGTVGYTF
TRBJ1-2	14	TRBD1	TRBV7-9	-	TGTGCCAGCAGCTACGGACAGGGGGCGGTCGGCTACACCTTC	CASSYGQGAVGYTF
TRBJ2-4	13	-	TRBV6-1	-	TGTGCCAGCAGTAAGGCCCCAAGCAACATTCAGTGCTTC	CASSKAPSNIQCF
TRBJ2-1	15	-	TRBV7-7	-	TGTGCTAGCAGCCCCGGACGGACAGCCTACAATGAGCAGTTCTTC	CASSPGRTAYNEQFF
TRBJ2-1	16	-	TRBV9	few	TGTGCCAGCAGCCCCGGGGGCGGTGTCTCCTACAATGAGCAGTTCTTC	CASSPGGGVSYNEQFF
TRBJ2-5	16	-	TRBV20-1	few	TGCAGTGCTGGTGCGGGGGCTCAACTCGAAAACGAGACCCAGTACTTC	CSAGAGAQLENETQYF
TRBJ1-1	15	TRBD1	TRBV2	few	TGTGCCAGCAGTCCTTCACAGGGGGCGGTCACTGAAGCTTTCTTT	CASSPSQGAVTEAFF
TRBJ2-1	19	TRBD2	TRBV7-9	-	TGTGCCAGCAGAAGGGGGGGACTAGCGGGAGGGCAAGTCTACAATGAGCAGTTCTTC	CASRRGGLAGGQVYNEQFF
TRBJ1-3	14	-	TRBV3-1	-	TGTGCCAACAGCCAAGGGGACTCTGGAAACACCATATATTTT	CANSQGDSGNTIYF
TRBJ2-7	12	-	TRBV29-1	many	TGCAGCGTTGCAGGGGGGTCCTACGAGCAGTACTTC	CSVAGGSYEQYF
TRBJ2-5	8	-	TRBV10-3	-	TGTGCCATCCGGACCCAGTACTTC	CAIRTQYF
TRBJ2-3	15	-	TRBV20-1	-	TGCAGTGCTAGAGATCGGGTCGGGGCCGGAGATACGCAGTATTTT	CSARDRVGAGDTQYF